The 27 T cell receptor beta chains below all came from one sample that was sequenced in a study of control samples from healthy donors and cancer patients. The assay was immunoSEQ multiplex PCR, and TCRdb's table has in-frame clones only and misses some. The sample records 85,000 to 100,000 clones, 85% to 95% being singletons. The sample taken for sequencing was blood. These receptors were collected from a man aged 18 to 30 in good health.

The V and J genes are TRBV13 and TRBJ2-7, with D tentatively TRBD1 (6 bases). The CDR3 is made up of 14 amino acids. The V gene lost 5 bases and the J gene lost 3 bases, with 14 bases spanning the gap. Germline V gene sequence: CDR1 PRHDT, CDR2 FYEKMQ (reference sequence). CDR3: CASSRRGHDYEQYF. In DNA form, the CDR3 reads TGTGCCAGCAGCCGACGGGGACATGACTACGAGCAGTACTTC.

The rearrangement links TRBV7-8 to TRBJ1-1; TRBD1 agrees at 9 bases. This CDR3 region has 14 residues. After removal of 2 bases from V and 5 bases from J, the junction contained 3 bases not matched to a gene. Looked up from germline, CDR1 is SGHVS and CDR2 is FQNEAQ. CDR3 in DNA: TGTGCCAGCAGCTTAAGGACAGGGGAAACTGAAGCTTTCTTT. Translating it yields CASSLRTGETEAFF.

The chain uses TRBV5-8 and TRBJ2-3; 8 nucleotides line up with TRBD1. The J segment lost 0 bases and the V segment lost 2 bases, leaving 5 bases of the junction unmatched. The CDR3 loop spans 16 amino acids. Looked up from germline, CDR1 is SGHTS and CDR2 is YDEGEE. CDR3 sequence: CASSLGQGTSTDTQYF. CDR3 nucleotides: TGTGCCAGCAGCTTAGGACAGGGCACTAGCACAGATACGCAGTATTTT. Drawing the rest from reference TRBV5-8 and TRBJ2-3, the complete variable domain is EAGVTQSPTHLIKTRGQQATLRCSPISGHTSVYWYQQALGLGLQFLLWYDEGEERNRGNFPPRFSGRQFPNYSSELNVNALELEDSALYLCASSLGQGTSTDTQYFGPGTRLTVL.

The chain is built from TRBV3-1 (or the pseudogene TRBV3-2) and TRBJ1-2; D perhaps matches TRBD1 (5 bases). The CDR3 is 15 amino acids. V was pared by 2 bases and J by 3 bases, with 13 bases between. CDR1 is LGHDT and CDR2 is YNNKEL in the germline V gene (reference sequence). In DNA, the CDR3 is TGTGCCAGCAGCCAAAATCGGGGGGTCTACTATGGCTACACCTTC. Protein sequence: CASSQNRGVYYGYTF.

The count of this clone is one. The chain couples TRBV5-1 to TRBJ1-1; 10 nucleotides match TRBD1. CDR3 size: 14 residues. V lost 0 bases, J lost 10 bases, and 6 bases stayed unmatched. In germline, CDR1 is SGHRS, CDR2 YFSETQ. The CDR3 loop reads CASSLEGQGLVAFF. The DNA for the CDR3 is TGCGCCAGCAGCTTGGAGGGACAGGGGTTGGTAGCTTTCTTT.

The chain has TRBV28 and TRBJ1-5, with D possibly TRBD1 on 6 matching bases. Germline loops: CDR1 MDHEN, CDR2 SYDVKM. V was pared by 4 bases and J by 6 bases, with 16 bases between. This CDR3 has 15 residues. The CDR3 bases are TGTGCCAGCAGTTCCGCTGGGGGGGCATCTCAGCCCCAGCATTTT. Protein: CASSSAGGASQPQHF.

V gene TRBV6-2 or TRBV6-3 combines with J gene TRBJ2-2; 11 nucleotides match TRBD2. Germline V gene sequence: CDR1 MNHEY, CDR2 SVGEGT. J gave up 6 bases and V 0 bases, and 9 bases lay outside the gene matches. CDR3 length equals 18 residues. The CDR3 loop reads CASSYSTSGRGVAGELFF. CDR3 nucleotide sequence: TGTGCCAGCAGTTACTCAACTAGCGGGAGAGGCGTGGCCGGGGAGCTGTTTTTT.

This chain uses TRBV19 with TRBJ1-2; maybe TRBD1 (5 bases). Germline CDR1 LNHDA, CDR2 SQIVND (reference sequence). The length of the CDR3 is 15 residues. V was pared by 6 bases and J by 9 bases, with 23 bases between. The CDR3, as DNA: TGTGCCAGTAGCAGGCAGGGTGGACTAACTATGAGCTACACCTTC. As protein: CASSRQGGLTMSYTF.

The V call is TRBV5-1, the J call TRBJ1-3; a weak D match, TRBD1 (5 bases). The V end lost 0 bases, the J end lost 5 bases, and 9 bases lay between the germline ends. Per germline, CDR1 SGHRS and CDR2 YFSETQ. The CDR3 has 14 residues. The chain's CDR3 is CASSLDGGRNTIYF. The CDR3 DNA follows: TGCGCCAGCAGCTTGGATGGGGGTAGAAACACCATATATTTT.

This clone was seen more than once but under ten times. The CDR3 bases are TGTGCCAGCAGCTTGTCGTCACTCCGACTGCTTCGACACTACAATGAGCAGTTCTTC. Translating it yields CASSLSSLRLLRHYNEQFF. This chain connects TRBV5-6 to TRBJ2-1, with unresolved D. This CDR3 has 19 residues. Trimming pared 1 base from V and 3 bases from J, leaving 23 bases between. Germline V gives CDR1 SGHDT, CDR2 YYEEEE.

The chain links TRBV24-1 to TRBJ1-4; D is perhaps TRBD1 (5 bases). V gave up 3 bases and J gave up 0 bases, with 7 bases separating them. CDR3 length: 15 amino acids. Germline V gene data show CDR1 as KGHDR and CDR2 as SFDVKD. This CDR3 is CATSDPGPTNEKLFF. CDR3 sequence (DNA): TGTGCCACCAGTGATCCGGGGCCAACTAATGAAAAACTGTTTTTT.

The V call is TRBV7-9, the J call TRBJ1-5, with 7 bases identical to TRBD1. J lost 7 bases, V lost 1 base, and 10 bases had no gene match. The CDR3 loop spans 16 amino acids. In germline, CDR1 is SEHNR, CDR2 FQNEAQ (reference sequence). The CDR3 loop reads CASSLGEGGGGQPQHF. Written as DNA, the CDR3 is TGTGCCAGCAGCTTAGGGGAAGGGGGCGGAGGACAGCCCCAGCATTTT.

This sequence joins TRBV15 and TRBJ2-1; 7 nucleotides align to TRBD1. The junction had 2 bases not matched to a gene; V was cut back by 3 bases and J by 0 bases. CDR1 and CDR2 (germline): LNHNV, YYDKDF (reference sequence). This CDR3 comprises 15 residues. The CDR3 nucleotides read TGTGCCACCAGCAGGGACAGGAGCTCCTACAATGAGCAGTTCTTC. It specifies CATSRDRSSYNEQFF.

This chain uses TRBV18 with TRBJ1-6, with 8 bases fitting TRBD1. The germline CDR1 and CDR2 sequences are KGHSH and LQKENI. The V gene end was trimmed by 3 bases and the J gene end by 5 bases; junction bases not matched to a gene: 9. The CDR3 spans 17 residues. The CDR3 sequence: CASSPVIADRDNSPLHF. The CDR3 bases are TGTGCCAGCTCACCTGTCATCGCGGACAGGGATAATTCACCCCTCCACTTT.

The V call is TRBV1, the J call TRBJ2-2; TRBD2 is the table's D call and was not checked against the DNA. TRBV1 corresponds to a pseudogene. The CDR3 totals 10 residues. For the CDR3, the DNA is TGCACCACAAGAGCCGGGGAGCTGTTTTTT. Residues: CTTRAGELFF.

The J gene is TRBJ1-2, the V gene TRBV29-1, with D unresolved. The germline V gene has CDR1 SQVTM and CDR2 ANQGSEA. V was pared by 1 base and J by 8 bases, with 8 bases between. The length of the CDR3 is 11 residues. CDR3 in amino acids: CSVEAGSGYTF. The CDR3 region has the DNA TGCAGCGTTGAAGCGGGCTCCGGCTACACCTTC.

The genes are TRBV7-2 and TRBJ2-1; 8 bases align to TRBD2. With 4 bases clipped from V and 5 bases from J, the junction kept 10 bases outside the gene matches. Germline CDR1 and CDR2: SGHTA and FQGNSA. This CDR3 contains 16 residues. In DNA form, the CDR3 reads TGTGCCAGCAGCTCCCTCAGCGGGAGTTTCGACAATGAGCAGTTCTTC. Translation gives CASSSLSGSFDNEQFF.

V usage is TRBV6-2 or TRBV6-3 and J usage is TRBJ2-6, with D unclear. The CDR3 sequence is 16 residues long. Looked up from germline, CDR1 is MNHEY and CDR2 is SVGEGT. The V end lost 0 bases, the J end lost 2 bases, and 8 bases lay between the germline ends. CDR3 amino acids: CASSYSLGTGANVLTF. Here the CDR3 DNA reads TGTGCCAGCAGTTACTCATTGGGTACTGGGGCCAACGTCCTGACTTTC.

The chain carries TRBV12-3 or TRBV12-4 and TRBJ1-2, with a tentative D call TRBD1 (5 bases). V lost 9 bases and J lost 1, with 12 bases in between. CDR3 length: 13 residues. The CDR3 is CASLWGNNYGYTF. CDR3 coding DNA: TGTGCCAGTCTCTGGGGGAATAACTATGGCTACACCTTC.

V is TRBV6-6 and J is TRBJ1-2, with TRBD1 matching over 9 bases. The CDR3 sequence is 15 residues long. The germline gives CDR1 MNHNY, CDR2 SVGAGI (reference sequence). Trimming cost V 6 bases and J 8 bases; bases outside gene matches: 13. CDR3 in DNA: TGTGCCAGCAGCTCCCCCCGGACAGGGGCTTTCGGCTACACCTTC. Its protein is CASSSPRTGAFGYTF.

The chain employs TRBV6-5 and TRBJ1-2, with D possibly being TRBD1 (5 bases). The V and J ends lost 4 bases and 8 bases respectively, with 14 bases between them. This CDR3 has 13 amino acids. Germline V gene lookup returns CDR1 MNHEY and CDR2 SVGAGI. CDR3: CASSSGSQVGYTF. The CDR3 nucleotides are TGTGCCAGCAGTTCAGGGTCCCAGGTGGGCTACACCTTC.

This clone has a single count. The chain links TRBV4-1 to TRBJ1-1; tentative D call: TRBD1 (5 bases). The CDR3 is 15 amino acids. Germline V gene data show CDR1 as MGHRA and CDR2 as YSYEKL. The V and J ends lost 3 bases and 4 bases respectively, with 15 bases between them. The CDR3 nucleotides are TGCGCCAGCAGCCATCCCGGGGGGGGTGGCACTGAAGCTTTCTTT. This gives the protein CASSHPGGGGTEAFF.

The V and J genes are TRBV27 and TRBJ2-1; the match to TRBD1 covers 7 bases. The CDR3 consists of 16 residues. In germline, CDR1 is MNHEY, CDR2 SMNVEV (reference sequence). V trimming: 6 bases; J trimming: 2 bases; junction bases outside the gene matches: 10. CDR3 DNA: TGTGCCAGCAGCTTGATCCAGGGGGTCCCCTACAATGAGCAGTTCTTC. This encodes CASSLIQGVPYNEQFF.

The genes are TRBV27 and TRBJ1-5; D uncertain. V was clipped by 2 bases and J by 5 bases, with 13 bases between them. CDR3 length: 15 amino acids. CDR1 is MNHEY, CDR2 SMNVEV, per germline (reference sequence). CDR3 in amino acids: CASSLRRLPYQPQHF. CDR3 nucleotides: TGTGCCAGCAGTTTACGGAGACTTCCCTATCAGCCCCAGCATTTT.

The chain is built from TRBV6-2 or TRBV6-3 and TRBJ2-5; D call uncertain. Trimming pared 6 bases from V and 0 bases from J, leaving 11 bases between. The CDR3 runs to 14 residues. Per the germline V gene, CDR1 is MNHEY and CDR2 is SVGEGT. CDR3 in amino acids: CASSPQSDQETQYF. For the CDR3, the DNA is TGTGCCAGCAGCCCTCAAAGCGACCAAGAGACCCAGTACTTC.

This rearrangement joins TRBV5-1 to TRBJ2-2, with unresolved D. This CDR3 region has 12 residues. V dropped 7 bases and J dropped 8 bases, with 12 bases sitting between them. CDR1 SGHRS and CDR2 YFSETQ come from the germline V gene. The CDR3 loop reads CASFQNKGELFF. The DNA of the CDR3 is TGCGCCAGCTTTCAAAATAAGGGGGAGCTGTTTTTT.

This chain links TRBV27 with TRBJ2-7; D ambiguous. CDR3 size: 14 residues. Trimming removed 0 bases from V and 3 bases from J, with 9 bases in between. Germline CDR1 reads MNHEY; CDR2 reads SMNVEV (reference sequence). CDR3 residues: CASSLSVTNYEQYF. CDR3 coding DNA: TGTGCCAGCAGTTTATCAGTCACCAACTACGAGCAGTACTTC.